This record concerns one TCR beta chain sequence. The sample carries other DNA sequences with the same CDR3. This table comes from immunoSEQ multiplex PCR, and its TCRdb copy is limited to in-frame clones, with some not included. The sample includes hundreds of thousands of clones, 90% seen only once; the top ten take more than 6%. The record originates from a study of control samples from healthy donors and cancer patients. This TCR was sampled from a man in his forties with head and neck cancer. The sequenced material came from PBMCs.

In DNA, the CDR3 is TGTGCCAGCAGTTTTACGGGGGATCAGCCCCAGCATTTT. Its translation: CASSFTGDQPQHF. V is TRBV27 and J is TRBJ1-5, with D perhaps matching TRBD1 (5 bases). The CDR3 runs to 13 residues. The V gene lost 3 bases and the J gene lost 5 bases, with 8 bases spanning the gap. The germline gives CDR1 MNHEY, CDR2 SMNVEV (reference sequence).